This T cell receptor (beta chain) was obtained from a study of long-term antiretroviral therapy in people with HIV. Overall study results and limits: Those clones which expanded before ART made up the dominant part of the repertoire at all time points. Post-ART diversity increased but stayed below transplant donor controls. CDR3 lengths in HIV samples spanned a narrower range than controls.

An immunoSEQ assay, version v3.0, was performed at survey level. Clones were read by immunoSEQ multiplex PCR, and TCRdb kept only the in-frame ones, dropping some. In the table there are 15,000 to 20,000 clones, approximately 84% of which are singletons. Only one count was recorded for this clone. The target antigen is unknown. The length of the CDR3 is 10 residues. Germline-derived CDR1 and CDR2 are SQVTM and ANQGSEA. This TCR was recovered from a man between 18 and 35 years old with HIV. The V gene is TRBV29-1, the J gene TRBJ1-1; D is unclear. Sequencing used unsorted PBMCs, obtained 0.9 years after starting antiretroviral therapy. The CDR3 sequence: CSAMDTEAFF. The CDR3, as DNA: TGCAGTGCTATGGACACTGAAGCTTTCTTT.